Below, one T cell receptor (beta chain) is given with its context. Germline CDR1 and CDR2: SGHNT and YYREEE (reference sequence). Trimming took off 0 bases at V and 1 base at J, with 13 bases between the two ends. The CDR3 extends over 16 amino acids. The data are from a study of T cells in Graves' hyperthyroidism and ophthalmopathy. Using RNA transcripts as the source, TCR beta CDR3 regions were amplified. A first-round RT-PCR of the TCR CDR3 used the HTBI primer set. TCRdb redid the calling of the multiplex PCR reads with MiXCR, one entry per CDR3 protein. The table records more than 300,000 distinct CDR3 sequences, roughly 13% of them present only once.

This chain uses TRBV5-4 with TRBJ1-1; tentatively, D is TRBD1 (6 bases). What was sequenced was blood. The TCR originated in a woman aged 60-75 years with Graves' hyperthyroidism. The CDR3 bases are TGTGCCAGCAGCTTGGGTGGGGGCGGGGGGAACACTGAAGCTTTCTTT. The encoded protein is CASSLGGGGGNTEAFF.